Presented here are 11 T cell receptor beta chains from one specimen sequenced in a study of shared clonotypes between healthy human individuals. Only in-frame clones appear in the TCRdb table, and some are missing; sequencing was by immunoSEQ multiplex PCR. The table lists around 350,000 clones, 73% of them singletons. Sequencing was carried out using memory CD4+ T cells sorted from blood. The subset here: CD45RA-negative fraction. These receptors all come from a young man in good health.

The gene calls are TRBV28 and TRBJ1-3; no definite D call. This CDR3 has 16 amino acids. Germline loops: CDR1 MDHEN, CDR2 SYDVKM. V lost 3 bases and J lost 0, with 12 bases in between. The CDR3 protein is CASSFFRFSSGNTIYF. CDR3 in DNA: TGTGCCAGCAGTTTTTTTCGGTTTTCCTCTGGAAACACCATATATTTT.

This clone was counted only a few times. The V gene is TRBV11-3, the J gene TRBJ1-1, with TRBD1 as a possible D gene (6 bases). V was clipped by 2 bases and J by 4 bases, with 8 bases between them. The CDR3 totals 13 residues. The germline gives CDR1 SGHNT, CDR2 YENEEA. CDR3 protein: CASSLTRGTEAFF. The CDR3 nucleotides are TGTGCCAGCAGCTTAACCAGGGGCACTGAAGCTTTCTTT.

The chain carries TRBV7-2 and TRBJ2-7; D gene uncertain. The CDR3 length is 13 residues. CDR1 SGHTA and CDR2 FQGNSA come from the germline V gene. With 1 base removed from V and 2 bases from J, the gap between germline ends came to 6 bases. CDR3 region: CASSLVSPYEQYF. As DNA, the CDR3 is TGTGCCAGCAGCTTAGTAAGCCCCTACGAGCAGTACTTC.

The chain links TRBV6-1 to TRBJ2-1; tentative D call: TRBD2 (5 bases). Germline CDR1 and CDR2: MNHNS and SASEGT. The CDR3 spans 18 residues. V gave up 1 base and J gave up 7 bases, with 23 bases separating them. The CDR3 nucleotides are TGTGCCAGCAGTGAAGACCCATGGTCGACGGGGTTTGGAAATGAGCAGTTCTTC. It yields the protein CASSEDPWSTGFGNEQFF.

CDR3 bases: TGTGCCAGCAGCCCCGAGACCGGGACGGCGAAACCCAATGAGCAGTTCTTC. It yields the protein CASSPETGTAKPNEQFF. This chain uses TRBV9 with TRBJ2-1, with D perhaps matching TRBD1 or TRBD2 (5 bases each). V lost 4 bases and J 6 bases, leaving 23 bases between the germline ends. This CDR3 has 17 amino acids. CDR1 and CDR2 from the germline V gene are SGDLS and YYNGEE.

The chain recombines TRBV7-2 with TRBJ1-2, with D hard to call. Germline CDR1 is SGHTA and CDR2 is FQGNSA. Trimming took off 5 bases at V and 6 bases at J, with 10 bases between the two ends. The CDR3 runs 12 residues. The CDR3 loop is CASSPRSDGYTF. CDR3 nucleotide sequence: TGTGCCAGCAGCCCCCGTTCCGATGGCTACACCTTC.

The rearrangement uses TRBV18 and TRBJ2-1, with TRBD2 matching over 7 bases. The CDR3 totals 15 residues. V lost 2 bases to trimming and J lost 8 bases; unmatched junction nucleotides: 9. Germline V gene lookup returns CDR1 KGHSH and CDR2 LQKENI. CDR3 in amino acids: CASSPGEGFAYEQFF. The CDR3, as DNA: TGTGCCAGCTCACCAGGGGAGGGCTTTGCATATGAGCAGTTCTTC.

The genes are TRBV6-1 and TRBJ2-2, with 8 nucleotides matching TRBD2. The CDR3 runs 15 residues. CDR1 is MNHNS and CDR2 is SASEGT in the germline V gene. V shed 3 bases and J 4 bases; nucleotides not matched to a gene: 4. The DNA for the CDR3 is TGTGCCAGCAGTGACCGGGGGGGTCTCACCGGGGAGCTGTTTTTT. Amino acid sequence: CASSDRGGLTGELFF.

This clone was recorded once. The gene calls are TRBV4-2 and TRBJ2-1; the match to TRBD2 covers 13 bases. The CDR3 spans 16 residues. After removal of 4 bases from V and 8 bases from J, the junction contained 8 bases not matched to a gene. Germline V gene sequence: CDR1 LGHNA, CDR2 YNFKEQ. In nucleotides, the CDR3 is TGTGCCAGCAGCCGACTAGCGGGAGGTGGTACATATGAGCAGTTCTTC. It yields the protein CASSRLAGGGTYEQFF.

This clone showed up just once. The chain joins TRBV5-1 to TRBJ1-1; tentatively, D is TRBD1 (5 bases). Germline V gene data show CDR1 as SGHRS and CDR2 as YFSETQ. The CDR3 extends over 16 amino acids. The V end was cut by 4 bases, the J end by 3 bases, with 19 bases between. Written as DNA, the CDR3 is TGCGCCAGCAGCGCCAGGGACCCCAATTGGGACACTGAAGCTTTCTTT. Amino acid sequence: CASSARDPNWDTEAFF.

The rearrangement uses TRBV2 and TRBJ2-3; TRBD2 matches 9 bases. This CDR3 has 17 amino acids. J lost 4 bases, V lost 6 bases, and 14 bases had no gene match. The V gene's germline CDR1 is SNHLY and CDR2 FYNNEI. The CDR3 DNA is TGTGCCAGCAGGGAGACTAGCGGCGCCCGCCCCCCAGATACGCAGTATTTT. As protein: CASRETSGARPPDTQYF.